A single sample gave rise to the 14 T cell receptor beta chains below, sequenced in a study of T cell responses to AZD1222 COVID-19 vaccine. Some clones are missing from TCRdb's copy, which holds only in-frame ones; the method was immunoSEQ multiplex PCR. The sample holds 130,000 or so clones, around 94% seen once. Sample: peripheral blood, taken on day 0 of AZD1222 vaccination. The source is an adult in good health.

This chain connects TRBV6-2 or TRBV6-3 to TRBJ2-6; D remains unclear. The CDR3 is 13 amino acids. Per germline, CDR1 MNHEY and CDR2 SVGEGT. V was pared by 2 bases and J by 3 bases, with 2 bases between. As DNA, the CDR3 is TGTGCCAGCAGTTACATTGGGGCCAACGTCCTGACTTTC. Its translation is CASSYIGANVLTF.

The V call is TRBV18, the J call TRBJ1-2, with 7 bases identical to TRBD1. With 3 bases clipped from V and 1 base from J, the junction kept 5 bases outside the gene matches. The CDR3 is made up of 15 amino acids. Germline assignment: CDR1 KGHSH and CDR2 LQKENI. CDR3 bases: TGTGCCAGCTCACCGGGACAGATTCTTAACTATGGCTACACCTTC. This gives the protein CASSPGQILNYGYTF.

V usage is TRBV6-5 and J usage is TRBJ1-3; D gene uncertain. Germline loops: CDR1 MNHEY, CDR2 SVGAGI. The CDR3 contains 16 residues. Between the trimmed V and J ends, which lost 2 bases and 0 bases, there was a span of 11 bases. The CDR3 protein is CASSYADTFSGNTIYF. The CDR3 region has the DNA TGTGCCAGCAGTTACGCCGACACCTTCTCTGGAAACACCATATATTTT.

This CDR3 reads CASGLAGGQSVGNNEQFF. CDR3 nucleotide sequence: TGTGCCAGCGGACTAGCGGGAGGCCAGAGCGTCGGGAACAATGAGCAGTTCTTC. This chain connects TRBV25-1 to TRBJ2-1, with 14 bases matching TRBD2. Trimming cost V 8 bases and J 5 bases; bases outside gene matches: 14. The CDR3 is 18 amino acids. From germline, CDR1 is MGHDK and CDR2 SYGVNS.

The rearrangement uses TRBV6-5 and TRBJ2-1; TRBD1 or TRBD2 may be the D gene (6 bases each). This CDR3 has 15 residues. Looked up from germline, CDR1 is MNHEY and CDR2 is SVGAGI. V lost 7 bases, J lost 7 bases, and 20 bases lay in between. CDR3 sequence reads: CASNPLALGGNEQFF. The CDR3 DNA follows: TGTGCCAGCAATCCCCTAGCGTTAGGGGGGAATGAGCAGTTCTTC.

CDR3: CATSDPASGSYEQYF. The CDR3 nucleotides are TGTGCCACCAGTGATCCGGCGAGCGGGAGCTACGAGCAGTACTTC. The chain carries TRBV24-1 and TRBJ2-7, with TRBD2 matching over 8 bases. J was trimmed by 3 bases and V by 3 bases; bases with no gene match: 6. The CDR3 covers 15 residues. Germline V gene data show CDR1 as KGHDR and CDR2 as SFDVKD.

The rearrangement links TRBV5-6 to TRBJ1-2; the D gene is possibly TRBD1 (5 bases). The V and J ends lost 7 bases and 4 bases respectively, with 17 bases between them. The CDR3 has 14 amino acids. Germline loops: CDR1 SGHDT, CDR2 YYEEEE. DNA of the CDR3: TGTGCCAGCTGGGGGAGCAGGGAACTCTATGGCTACACCTTC. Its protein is CASWGSRELYGYTF.

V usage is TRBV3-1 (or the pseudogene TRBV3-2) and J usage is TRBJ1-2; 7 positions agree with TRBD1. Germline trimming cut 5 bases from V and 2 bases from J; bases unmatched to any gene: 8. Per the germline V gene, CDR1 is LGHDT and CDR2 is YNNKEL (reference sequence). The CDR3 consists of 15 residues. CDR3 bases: TGTGCCAGCAGCTCCCCGGACAGGCAAAACTATGGCTACACCTTC. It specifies CASSSPDRQNYGYTF.

The CDR3 nucleotides read TGTGCCAGCAGCTTAGTCGCAGTCGCCGAGCAGTACTTC. As protein: CASSLVAVAEQYF. J is TRBJ2-7 and V is TRBV7-9; no definite D call. Germline V CDR1 and CDR2: SEHNR, FQNEAQ (reference sequence). This CDR3 contains 13 residues. V lost 1 base to trimming and J lost 6 bases, with 10 bases between them.

The CDR3 coding sequence is TGCGCCAGCAGCCCCGGGAGGGCGGGCACTGAAGCTTTCTTT. This sequence encodes CASSPGRAGTEAFF. The chain combines TRBV5-1 with TRBJ1-1; no clear D gene. The ends were cut back, 4 bases at V and 4 bases at J, with 14 bases in the middle. Germline V CDR1 and CDR2: SGHRS, YFSETQ. The CDR3 sequence is 14 residues long.

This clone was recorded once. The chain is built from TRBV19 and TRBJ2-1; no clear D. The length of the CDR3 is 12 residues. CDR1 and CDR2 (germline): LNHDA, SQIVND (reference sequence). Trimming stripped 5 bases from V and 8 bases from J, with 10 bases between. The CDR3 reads CASSDVGYEQFF. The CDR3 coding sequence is TGTGCCAGTAGTGATGTCGGTTATGAGCAGTTCTTC.

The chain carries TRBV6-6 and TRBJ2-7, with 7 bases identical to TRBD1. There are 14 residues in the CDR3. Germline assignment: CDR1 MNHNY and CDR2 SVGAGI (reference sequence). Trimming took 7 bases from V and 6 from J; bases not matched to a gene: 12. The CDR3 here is CASNEQGSSIEQYF. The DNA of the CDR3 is TGTGCCAGCAATGAACAGGGGTCGTCTATCGAGCAGTACTTC.

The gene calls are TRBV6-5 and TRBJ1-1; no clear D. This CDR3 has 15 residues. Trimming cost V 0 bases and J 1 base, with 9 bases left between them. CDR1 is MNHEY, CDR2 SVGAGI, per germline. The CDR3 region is CASSYSRSGNTEAFF. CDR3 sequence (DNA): TGTGCCAGCAGTTACTCGAGGTCGGGGAACACTGAAGCTTTCTTT.

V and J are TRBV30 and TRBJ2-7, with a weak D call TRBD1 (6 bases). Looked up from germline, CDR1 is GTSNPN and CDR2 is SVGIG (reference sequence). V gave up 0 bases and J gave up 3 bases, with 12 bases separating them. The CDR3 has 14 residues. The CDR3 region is CAWSVGGGSYEQYF. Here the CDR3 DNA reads TGTGCCTGGAGTGTAGGTGGGGGCAGCTACGAGCAGTACTTC.